The 3 T cell receptor beta chains listed next were all sequenced from one sample in a study of metastatic and nonmetastatic thyroid tumors. From the PCR reads, TCRdb re-called clones with MiXCR. Of around 30,000 clones in the sample, around 13% are singletons; the top ten hold over 4%. Each patient went into thyroid surgery without having received any treatment. The sample consisted of blood. These receptors were obtained from a female donor with papillary thyroid cancer or a benign thyroid nodule (not recorded which). Some clones in this sample may be carry-over from other donors' samples.

This chain connects TRBV3-1 to TRBJ2-1; TRBD2 matches 8 bases. V was clipped by 2 bases and J by 10 bases; unmatched bases: 1. The CDR3 length is 12 residues. The V gene's germline CDR1 is LGHDT and CDR2 YNNKEL (reference sequence). CDR3 nucleotide sequence: TGTGCCAGCAGCCAATTAGCGGGAGAGCAGTTCTTC. This sequence encodes CASSQLAGEQFF.

In its sample, this clone was seen a few times. The rearrangement uses TRBV6-2 or TRBV6-3 and TRBJ1-5, with D possibly matching TRBD1 (6 bases). The CDR3 has 18 amino acids. Germline V gene sequence: CDR1 MNHEY, CDR2 SVGEGT. V dropped 6 bases and J dropped 9 bases, with 30 bases sitting between them. CDR3 amino acids: CASSLRTCPLGARRPQHF. The CDR3 nucleotides are TGTGCCAGCAGCCTCAGAACGTGTCCTCTGGGGGCGAGGAGGCCCCAGCATTTT.

This clone counts as medium-sized (0.01 to 0.1%). The chain combines TRBV5-1 with TRBJ2-1; 10 bases align to TRBD2. This CDR3 region has 15 residues. Germline-derived CDR1 and CDR2 are SGHRS and YFSETQ. Trimming removed 6 bases from V and 5 bases from J; junction bases left unmatched: 8. Written as DNA, the CDR3 is TGCGCCAGCAAAAGTAGACTAGCGGGCAACAATGAGCAGTTCTTC. As protein: CASKSRLAGNNEQFF.